This T cell receptor beta chain was recovered during a study of blood T cell repertoires in COVID-19 (dated by TCRdb to the early 2020s). Looking at the study overall: Collaborator samples came from the United States, Italy and Spain and covered acute and convalescent phases of COVID-19. Samples came from the ongoing ImmuneRACE study (first 160 participants) plus 1,254 subjects from 6 global collaborators. Where available, HLA class I and class II types were obtained from metadata supplied by the sample provider rather than from assay-based typing. Subjects who had been exposed to COVID-19, were actively infected with it, or had recovered from it provided the deeply sampled blood TCRbeta repertoires that made up the dataset. The material from the prospective study consisted of cDNA or gDNA derived from T cells, B-cell-depleted T cells, or PBMCs. The repertoires were released in a freely available public database meant as a resource for research on the immune response to SARS-CoV-2. Nearly every sample came with metadata listing a de-identified subject ID, COVID-19 status, age in years and sex.

The immunoSEQ Assay, a bias-controlled multiplex PCR, was used to amplify TCRbeta CDR3 regions from genomic DNA. The authors' analysis ran thus. Nucleated cell counts per sample were estimated from amplification of reference gene primers within the assay. To quantify the absolute abundance of each unique TCRbeta CDR3 rearrangement, sequence reads were collapsed and filtered. For each sample, productive Simpson clonality was calculated as the square root of Simpson's diversity index across productive rearrangements. TCRdb re-hosts the immuneACCESS table, in-frame sequences only. Its copies lack some clones; in the studies checked, an unresolved V gene accounts for under half of them, and the cause for the rest is not known. V and J calls and clone size are as listed in that table; D and trimming were resolved from the DNA. The sample profile shows around 250,000 clones; roughly 89% of them were found once. The ten largest clones capture 4.1% of the sample.

Reading from cysteine to phenylalanine, the CDR3 counts 15 amino acids. Solely the CDR3 DNA is kept, with 45 bases framed from the first base. For CDR1 and CDR2, the germline V gene (reference sequence) lists SEHNR and FQNEAQ. Trimming accounts for 1 base at V and 10 bases at J, while the number of junction bases matched to no gene is 7. The paper as a whole reports these results and caveats: Clinical and demographic metadata were provided uncurated, with the amount varying by source and participant.

Enrolling through a virtual design, the prospective study's participants ranged in age from roughly 18 to 100 years and lived across about two dozen United States geographic areas. In the prospective study, participants were assigned to cohorts based on the clinical history participants reported in a screening survey and a study questionnaire. ImmuneRACE Cohort 3 recovered participants were defined by two consecutive negative NP/OP PCR tests, healthcare professional clearance, or symptom resolution. Each participant in the prospective study had whole blood, serum and a nasopharyngeal or oropharyngeal swab collected by mobile phlebotomists. Additional blood draws and questionnaires over an approximately 2-month period could optionally be provided by prospective study participants. Before DNA extraction, prospective study blood samples were shipped either frozen or at room temperature. Comment on this clone: No antigen is known for it. Per-nucleotide qualities are absent, and no much larger clonotype sits a single base away.

The chain is encoded by TRBV7-9 joined to TRBJ1-6; TRBD1 fits 7 bases in the junction. The receptor was derived from a woman in her twenties or thirties who had recovered from COVID-19. Specimen: PBMCs or T cells enriched from blood (not recorded which). The CDR3 reads CASSLGAAGGSPLHF. The DNA sequence is as follows: TGTGCCAGCAGCTTAGGGGCGGCAGGGGGGTCACCCCTCCACTTT.